The 6 T cell receptor beta chains listed next were all sequenced from one sample in a study of blood T cells in healthy people across ages. A second PCR, run for roughly 6 to 11 cycles, used a sample-barcoded 5' primer plus a J-beta primer mix. One entry per CDR3 protein, called by TCRdb with MiXCR from the 5' RACE reads. Seen here are 1.5 million or so distinct CDR3 sequences, roughly 45% observed once, and the top ten hold 7% to 9.5%. The sequencing sample was made of blood. Source of these receptors: a woman aged 18-29 years in good health.

This clonotype was picked up a small number of times. CDR3 amino acids: CASSVRRGGPDTQYF. The CDR3 nucleotides read TGTGCCAGCAGCGTCCGGCGGGGGGGCCCAGATACGCAGTATTTT. This chain connects TRBV28 to TRBJ2-3; 9 bases align to TRBD2. Germline V lookup: CDR1 MDHEN, CDR2 SYDVKM. V lost 6 bases to trimming and J lost 4 bases; unmatched junction nucleotides: 8. This CDR3 region has 15 residues. Full variable domain (missing parts from reference TRBV28 and TRBJ2-3): DVKVTQSSRYLVKRTGEKVFLECVQDMDHENMFWYRQDPGLGLRLIYFSYDVKMKEKGDIPEGYSVSREKKERFSLILESASTNQTSMYLCASSVRRGGPDTQYFGPGTRLTVL.

This clonotype was found a few times. V and J are TRBV15 and TRBJ2-1, with D perhaps matching TRBD2 (6 bases). The V end was cut by 0 bases, the J end by 7 bases, with 16 bases between. The CDR3 contains 16 residues. Germline CDR1 LNHNV, CDR2 YYDKDF (reference sequence). The CDR3 sequence: CATSRETGADRNEQFF. CDR3 DNA: TGTGCCACCAGCAGAGAAACGGGAGCGGACCGTAATGAGCAGTTCTTC.

The table lists this clonotype with a count of one. The chain couples TRBV19 to TRBJ1-2, with D possibly matching TRBD1 (5 bases). This CDR3 spans 13 amino acids. The ends were cut back, 4 bases at V and 5 bases at J, with 11 bases in the middle. Germline V gene data show CDR1 as LNHDA and CDR2 as SQIVND (reference sequence). This chain's CDR3 is CASSTDTEYGYTF. The CDR3 nucleotides read TGTGCCAGTAGTACGGACACGGAATATGGCTACACCTTC.

V gene TRBV4-1 combines with J gene TRBJ1-1; the D gene is possibly TRBD1 (5 bases). The CDR3 is made up of 14 amino acids. Germline V CDR1 and CDR2: MGHRA, YSYEKL. V was shortened by 0 bases and J by 6 bases, with 11 bases between the two germline ends. The DNA of the CDR3 is TGCGCCAGCAGCCAAGAGGCTACGGGGGCTGAAGCTTTCTTT. Translation: CASSQEATGAEAFF.

The rearrangement joins TRBV29-1 to TRBJ1-3; 9 bases line up with TRBD1. Trimming removed 2 bases from V and 8 bases from J; junction bases left unmatched: 4. Germline CDR1 SQVTM, CDR2 ANQGSEA. This CDR3 is 13 amino acids long. CDR3 nucleotide sequence: TGCAGCGTTGAAACAGGGGGCGTGGACACCATATATTTT. The encoded protein is CSVETGGVDTIYF.

CDR3 sequence: CASSSGSGGTYNEQYF. The CDR3 nucleotides are TGTGCCAGCAGCTCCGGGTCTGGCGGGACCTACAATGAGCAGTACTTC. The chain employs TRBV12-3 or TRBV12-4 and TRBJ2-7, with a possible D match to TRBD2 (6 bases). This CDR3 comprises 16 residues. Trimming took 6 bases from V and 7 from J, leaving 25 bases between them.